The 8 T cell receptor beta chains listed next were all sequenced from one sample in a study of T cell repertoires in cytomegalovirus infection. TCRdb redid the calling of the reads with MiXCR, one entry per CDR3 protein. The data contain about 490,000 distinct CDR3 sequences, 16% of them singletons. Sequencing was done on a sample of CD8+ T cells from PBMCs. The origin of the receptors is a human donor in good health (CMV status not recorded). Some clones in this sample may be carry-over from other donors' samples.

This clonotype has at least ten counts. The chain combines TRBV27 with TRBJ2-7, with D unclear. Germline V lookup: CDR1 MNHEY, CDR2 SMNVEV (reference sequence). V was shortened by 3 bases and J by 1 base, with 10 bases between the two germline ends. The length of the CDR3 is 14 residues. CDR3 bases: TGTGCCAGCAGTTTGCAGACCGGATCCTACGAGCAGTACTTC. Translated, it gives CASSLQTGSYEQYF.

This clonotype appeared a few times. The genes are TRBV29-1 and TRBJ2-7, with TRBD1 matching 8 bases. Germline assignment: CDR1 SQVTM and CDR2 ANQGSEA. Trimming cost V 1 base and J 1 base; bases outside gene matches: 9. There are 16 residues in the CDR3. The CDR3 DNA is TGCAGCGTTGAAGGGAGGGGACAGGATTCATCCTACGAGCAGTACTTC. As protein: CSVEGRGQDSSYEQYF.

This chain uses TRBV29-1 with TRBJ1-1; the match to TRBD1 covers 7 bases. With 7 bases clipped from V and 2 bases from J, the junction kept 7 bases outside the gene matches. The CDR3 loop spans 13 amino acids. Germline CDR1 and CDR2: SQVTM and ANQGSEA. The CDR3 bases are TGCAGCGCGCGGGACAGACCCAACACTGAAGCTTTCTTT. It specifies CSARDRPNTEAFF. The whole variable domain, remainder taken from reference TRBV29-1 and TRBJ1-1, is SAVISQKPSRDICQRGTSLTIQCQVDSQVTMMFWYRQQPGQSLTLIATANQGSEATYESGFVIDKFPISRPNLTFSTLTVSNMSPEDSSIYLCSARDRPNTEAFFGQGTRLTVV.

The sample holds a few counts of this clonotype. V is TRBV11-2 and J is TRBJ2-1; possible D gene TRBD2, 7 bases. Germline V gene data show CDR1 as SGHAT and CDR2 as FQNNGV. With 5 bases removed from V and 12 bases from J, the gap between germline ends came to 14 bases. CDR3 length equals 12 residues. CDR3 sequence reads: CASSERGGGQFF. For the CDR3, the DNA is TGTGCCAGCAGCGAAAGGGGGGGTGGGCAGTTCTTC.

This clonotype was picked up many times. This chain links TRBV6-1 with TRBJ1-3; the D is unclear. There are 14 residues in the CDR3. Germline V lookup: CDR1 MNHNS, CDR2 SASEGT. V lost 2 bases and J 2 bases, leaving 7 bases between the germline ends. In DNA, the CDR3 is TGTGCCAGCAGTGAACGGAGAGCTGGAAACACCATATATTTT. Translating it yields CASSERRAGNTIYF.

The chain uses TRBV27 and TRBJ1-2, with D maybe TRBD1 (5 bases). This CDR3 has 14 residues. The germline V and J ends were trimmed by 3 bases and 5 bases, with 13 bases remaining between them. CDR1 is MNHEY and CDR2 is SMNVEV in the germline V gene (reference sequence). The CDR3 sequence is CASSFGTASYGYTF. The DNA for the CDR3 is TGTGCCAGCAGTTTCGGGACGGCGAGTTATGGCTACACCTTC.

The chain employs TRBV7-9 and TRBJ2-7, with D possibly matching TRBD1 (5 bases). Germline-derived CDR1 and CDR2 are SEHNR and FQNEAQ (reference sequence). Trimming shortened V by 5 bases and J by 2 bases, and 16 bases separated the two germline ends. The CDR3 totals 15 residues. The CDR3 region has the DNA TGTGCCAGCAGCGGCGGCAGGGTTCCGGCCTACGAGCAGTACTTC. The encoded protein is CASSGGRVPAYEQYF.

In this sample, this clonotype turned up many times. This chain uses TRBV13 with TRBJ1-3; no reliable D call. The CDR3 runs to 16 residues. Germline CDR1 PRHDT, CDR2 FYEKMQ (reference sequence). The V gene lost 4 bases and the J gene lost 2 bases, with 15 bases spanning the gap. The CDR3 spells CASSSGEGGTGNTIYF. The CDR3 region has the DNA TGTGCCAGCAGCTCCGGGGAGGGAGGTACTGGAAACACCATATATTTT.